The rows below give T cell receptor beta chains drawn from one sample of a study of T-cell memory formation after mild COVID-19. MiXCR, applied by TCRdb to the 5' RACE reads, yields one record per CDR3 protein. The sample contains roughly 400,000 distinct CDR3 sequences, 20% to 25% of which appear only once. Sequences were obtained from PBMCs or a T cell subset sorted from them (not recorded which). The receptors originated from an adult woman who had mild COVID-19 (a few samples of this study predate the infection). Cell type and time point are not known. CDR3s include the opening cysteine and the closing phenylalanine or tryptophan. Each record gives: V gene, clone size, J gene, D gene, CDR3 protein, CDR3 DNA. A D gene is named only where the DNA matches it firmly. Where a row states a size, it is once, few, many or the class of an expanded clone; other rows omit it.

TRBV7-9	.	TRBJ1-2	TRBD1	CASSLTGDSGYTF	TGTGCCAGCAGCTTGACAGGGGACTCTGGCTACACCTTC
TRBV15	.	TRBJ1-2	TRBD1	CATSRDNRGHTF	TGTGCCACCAGCAGAGATAACAGGGGGCACACCTTC
TRBV15	.	TRBJ2-1	.	CATQGLGVPYNEQFF	TGTGCCACTCAGGGACTCGGGGTCCCCTACAATGAGCAGTTCTTC
TRBV27	.	TRBJ2-1	.	CASSSLLLEEQFF	TGTGCCAGCAGTTCCTTACTCCTGGAGGAGCAGTTCTTC
TRBV19	many	TRBJ2-1	TRBD2	CASSSGGAIYNEQFF	TGTGCCAGTAGTAGCGGGGGGGCTATTTACAATGAGCAGTTCTTC
TRBV5-4	.	TRBJ1-2	.	CASSFQGLSYGYTF	TGTGCCAGCAGCTTCCAGGGGCTCAGCTATGGCTACACCTTC
TRBV14	.	TRBJ1-2	.	CASSQDGRSNYGYTF	TGTGCCAGCAGCCAAGATGGAAGGTCTAACTATGGCTACACCTTC
TRBV5-5	.	TRBJ2-7	TRBD2	CASSTFSGGSYEQYF	TGTGCCAGCAGCACGTTTTCGGGGGGATCCTACGAGCAGTACTTC
TRBV21-1	.	TRBJ2-6	.	CASSKGGRGSISGANVLTF	TGTGCCAGCAGCAAAGGCGGTCGGGGTAGCATCTCTGGGGCCAACGTCCTGACTTTC
TRBV7-2	many	TRBJ2-7	.	CASSWPPGSAGHEQYF	TGTGCCAGCAGCTGGCCGCCAGGCAGCGCCGGCCACGAGCAGTACTTC
TRBV5-1	few	TRBJ1-4	.	CASRVGAQGGGFVRLFF	TGCGCCAGCAGGGTTGGGGCCCAGGGAGGAGGATTCGTAAGACTGTTTTTT
TRBV6-2/TRBV6-3	.	TRBJ1-1	.	CASVYIQSGEAFF	TGTGCCAGCGTTTACATCCAATCAGGTGAAGCTTTCTTT
TRBV14	few	TRBJ2-2	.	CASSQVSGPTGELFF	TGTGCCAGCAGCCAAGTTAGCGGCCCCACCGGGGAGCTGTTTTTT